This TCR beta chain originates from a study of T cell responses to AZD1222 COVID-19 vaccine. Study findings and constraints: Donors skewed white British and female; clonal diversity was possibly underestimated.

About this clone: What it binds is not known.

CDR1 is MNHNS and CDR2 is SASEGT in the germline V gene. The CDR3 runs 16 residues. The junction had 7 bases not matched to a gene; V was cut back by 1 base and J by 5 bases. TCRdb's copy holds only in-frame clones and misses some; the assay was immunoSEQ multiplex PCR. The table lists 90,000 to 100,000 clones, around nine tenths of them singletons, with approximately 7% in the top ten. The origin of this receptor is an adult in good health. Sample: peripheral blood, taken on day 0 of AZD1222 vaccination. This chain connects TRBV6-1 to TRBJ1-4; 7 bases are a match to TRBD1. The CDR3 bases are TGTGCCAGCAGTGAAGTCTCCCCAGGGGGAAATGAAAAACTGTTTTTT. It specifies CASSEVSPGGNEKLFF.